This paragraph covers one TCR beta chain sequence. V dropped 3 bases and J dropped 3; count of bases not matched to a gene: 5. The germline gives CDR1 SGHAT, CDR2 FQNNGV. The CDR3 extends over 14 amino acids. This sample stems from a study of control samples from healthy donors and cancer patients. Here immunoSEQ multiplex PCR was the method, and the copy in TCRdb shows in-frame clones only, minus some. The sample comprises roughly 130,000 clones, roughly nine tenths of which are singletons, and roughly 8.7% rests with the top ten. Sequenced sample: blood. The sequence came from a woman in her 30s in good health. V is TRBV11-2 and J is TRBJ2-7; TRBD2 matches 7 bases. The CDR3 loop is CASSFGSGDYEQYF. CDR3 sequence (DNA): TGTGCCAGCAGCTTTGGGAGCGGGGACTACGAGCAGTACTTC. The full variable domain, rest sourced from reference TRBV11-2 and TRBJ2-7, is EAGVAQSPRYKIIEKRQSVAFWCNPISGHATLYWYQQILGQGPKLLIQFQNNGVVDDSQLPKDRFSAERLKGVDSTLKIQPAKLEDSAVYLCASSFGSGDYEQYFGPGTRLTVT.